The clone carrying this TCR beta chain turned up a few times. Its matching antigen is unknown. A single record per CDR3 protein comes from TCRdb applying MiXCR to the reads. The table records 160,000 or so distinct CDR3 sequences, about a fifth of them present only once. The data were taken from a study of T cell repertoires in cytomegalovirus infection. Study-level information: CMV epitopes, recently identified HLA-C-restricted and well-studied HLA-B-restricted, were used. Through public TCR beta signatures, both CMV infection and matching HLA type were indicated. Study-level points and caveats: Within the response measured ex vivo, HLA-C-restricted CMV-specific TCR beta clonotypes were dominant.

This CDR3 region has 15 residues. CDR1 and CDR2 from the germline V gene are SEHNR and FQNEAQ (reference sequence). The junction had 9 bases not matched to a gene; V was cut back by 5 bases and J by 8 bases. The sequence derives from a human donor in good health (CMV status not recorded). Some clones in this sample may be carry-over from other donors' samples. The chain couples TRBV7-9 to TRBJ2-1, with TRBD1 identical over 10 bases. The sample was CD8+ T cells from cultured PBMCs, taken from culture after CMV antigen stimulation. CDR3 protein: CASSPGQGEYDEQFF. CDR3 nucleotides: TGTGCCAGCAGCCCAGGACAGGGGGAGTACGATGAGCAGTTCTTC.